This T cell receptor (beta chain) comes out of a study of blood T cell repertoires in COVID-19. Overall study context: Researchers got acute and convalescent COVID-19 samples from the United States, Italy and Spain. The cDNA or gDNA used as material had been derived from T cells, B-cell-depleted T cells, or PBMCs.

Germline CDR1 and CDR2: SEHNR and FQNEAQ (reference sequence). This CDR3 spans 14 amino acids. V lost 2 bases, J lost 1 base, and 7 bases lay in between. Using immunoSEQ multiplex PCR, the repertoire was profiled, and TCRdb retains in-frame clones only, with some absent. The sample consists of 250,000 to 400,000 clones, 89% of them appearing once. The chain has TRBV7-9 and TRBJ2-3, with D hard to call. Sequencing input: PBMCs or T cells enriched from blood (not recorded which). This TCR was recovered from a man aged 60 to 69 who had recovered from COVID-19. The chain's CDR3 is CASSLTSGTDTQYF. The CDR3 DNA reads TGTGCCAGCAGCTTAACGTCGGGCACAGATACGCAGTATTTT.